One TCR beta chain is described in this entry. Clones were sequenced by immunoSEQ multiplex PCR, and TCRdb holds only the in-frame ones, with some missing. There are about 94,000 clones in the sample; approximately 86% occur only once, and around 6% lies in the top ten. The sample is drawn from a study of identifying expanded T cells in peripheral blood. The germline V and J ends were trimmed by 6 bases and 5 bases, with 19 bases remaining between them. The CDR3 extends over 15 amino acids. Germline CDR1 MNHEY, CDR2 SVGAGI. This TCR came from a person between 18 and 70 years old in good health. Sequencing input: blood. The chain has TRBV6-5 and TRBJ1-1, with D perhaps TRBD1 (6 bases). The CDR3 DNA reads as TGTGCCAGCAGACTTTTACCCGGGGGCGGGACTGAAGCTTTCTTT. The encoded protein is CASRLLPGGGTEAFF.